These 2 T cell receptor beta chains share one sample of origin, sequenced in a study of T cell changes during pregnancy in multiple sclerosis. Assay used: immunoSEQ multiplex PCR; TCRdb lists only in-frame clones, some missing. The sample contains approximately 70,000 clones, 90% to 95% of which appear only once. The sequencing used peripheral blood, collected in the third trimester of pregnancy. The receptors shown here come from a female donor in good health, enrolled as a control in a pregnancy study.

Details on this clone: Mismatch with germline at one junction end may stem from a read error. The chain carries TRBV9 and TRBJ2-1; 10 bases fit TRBD2. This CDR3 is 16 amino acids long. Germline V CDR1 and CDR2: SGDLS, YYNGEE. The CDR3 spells CASSVVSGGAYNEQFF. Written as DNA, the CDR3 is TGTGCCAGCAGCGTAGTGAGCGGGGGGGCCTATAATGAGCAGTTCTTC.

CDR3 residues: CASSTTYNEQFF. DNA for the CDR3: TGTGCCAGCAGCACTACCTACAATGAGCAGTTCTTC. This chain joins TRBV11-3 and TRBJ2-1, with D uncertain. Germline V gene data show CDR1 as SGHNT and CDR2 as YENEEA. Trimming shortened V by 5 bases and J by 2 bases, and 4 bases separated the two germline ends. The CDR3 has 12 amino acids.